The entry that follows covers one T cell receptor beta chain sequence. The data stem from a study of hypomethylating agent response in myelodysplastic syndrome. The CDR3 has 15 residues. Germline CDR1 is SGHTA and CDR2 is FQGNSA. Trimming stripped 1 base from V and 2 bases from J, with 10 bases between. The data were produced by immunoSEQ multiplex PCR, yet TCRdb's version contains in-frame clones alone and is incomplete. Of thousands of clones detected, about 82% appear once; the ten largest clones hold over 20%. V gene TRBV7-2 combines with J gene TRBJ2-3; D could derive from TRBD1 or TRBD2 (5 bases each). The receptor comes from a human donor with myelodysplastic syndrome. Specimen: bone marrow, collected before or after starting hypomethylating agent treatment for myelodysplastic syndrome (not recorded which). The CDR3 spells CASSLGNGATDTQYF. CDR3 coding DNA: TGTGCCAGCAGCTTAGGGAACGGGGCCACAGATACGCAGTATTTT. Variable domain in full (rest from reference TRBV7-2 and TRBJ2-3): GAGVSQSPSNKVTEKGKDVELRCDPISGHTALYWYRQSLGQGLEFLIYFQGNSAPDKSGLPSDRFSAERTGGSVSTLTIQRTQQEDSAVYLCASSLGNGATDTQYFGPGTRLTVL.